This T cell receptor beta chain was observed in a study of T-cell reconstitution after alpha-beta-depleted transplantation in children. With respect to this clonotype: What it binds is unknown. Just one base apart from a much larger clone, this may be a read error.

The TCRbeta library incorporated unique molecular identifiers. TCRdb processed the PCR reads anew with MiXCR; each CDR3 protein has one entry. Among 90,000 to 130,000 distinct CDR3 sequences listed, about 6.4% were seen once. Study outcomes and limitations: The origin of high day-60 TCRbeta diversity in some patients lay in surviving recipient T cells and thymic progenitors.

The length of the CDR3 is 16 residues. Germline V gene sequence: CDR1 KGHDR, CDR2 SFDVKD. The trim removed 5 bases at V and 8 bases at J, leaving 11 bases unmatched. This receptor was identified in a male patient between 2 and 10 years old who had a stem cell transplant for acute lymphoblastic leukemia, so the T cells may come from the graft donor. The sample consisted of PBMCs, mostly from graft donor cells, taken 360 days after TCRalphabeta/CD19-depleted stem cell transplant. V gene TRBV24-1 combines with J gene TRBJ2-2, with 9 bases lining up with TRBD1. The CDR3 nucleotides are TGTGCCACCAGTGTAGGGACAGGGAGCTCCAATGGGGAGCTGTTTTTT. As protein: CATSVGTGSSNGELFF.